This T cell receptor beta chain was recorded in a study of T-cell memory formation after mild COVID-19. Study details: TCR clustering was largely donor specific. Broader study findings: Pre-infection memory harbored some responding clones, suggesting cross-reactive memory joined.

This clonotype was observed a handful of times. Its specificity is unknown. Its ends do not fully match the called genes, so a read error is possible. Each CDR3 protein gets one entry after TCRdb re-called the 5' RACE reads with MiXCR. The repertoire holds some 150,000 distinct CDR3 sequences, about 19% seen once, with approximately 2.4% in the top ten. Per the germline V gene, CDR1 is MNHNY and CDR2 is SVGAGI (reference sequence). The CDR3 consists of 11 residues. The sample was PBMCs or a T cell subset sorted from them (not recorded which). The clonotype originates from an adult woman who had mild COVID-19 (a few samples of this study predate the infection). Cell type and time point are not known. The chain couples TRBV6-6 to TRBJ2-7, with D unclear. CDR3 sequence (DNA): TGCGCCAGATCCCCCCCCTACGAGCAGTACTTC. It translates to CARSPPYEQYF.